This T cell receptor (beta chain) was profiled in a study of cytomegalovirus exposure and HLA in healthy donors. Study findings and constraints: Available immune exposure information covered CMV serostatus only. Researchers reported in a later analysis that a missense DCLRE1C variant was tied to TCR beta V- and J-gene trimming. A later analysis found that most CMV-associated TCR beta chains appeared HLA-restricted.

With regard to this clone: Its target is not known.

J lost 5 bases, V lost 6 bases, and 5 bases had no gene match. Germline CDR1 is MNHEY and CDR2 is SVGAGI. The CDR3 extends over 13 amino acids. In the PCR, 60 Vbeta and 13 Jbeta primers were used. Clones were read by immunoSEQ multiplex PCR, and TCRdb kept only the in-frame ones, dropping some. The sample shows about 130,000 clones, just under 80% of them seen only once. V and J are TRBV6-5 and TRBJ1-1; TRBD1 matches 8 bases. The sequence was collected from a man aged 30 to 45 in good health and CMV-seronegative. The sequenced sample was PBMCs. DNA of the CDR3: TGTGCCAGCAGCCGACAGGGGAGGACTGAAGCTTTCTTT. Translating it yields CASSRQGRTEAFF.